This T cell receptor beta chain derives from a study of shared clonotypes between healthy human individuals. CD45RO negativity and positive selection for CCR7 defined naive CD8 cells, a population that excluded terminally differentiated effector memory CD45RA+ cells. Germline CDR1 reads SQVTM; CDR2 reads ANQGSEA. Trimming shortened V by 5 bases and J by 2 bases, and 13 bases separated the two germline ends. This CDR3 comprises 13 residues. Using immunoSEQ multiplex PCR, the repertoire was profiled, and TCRdb retains in-frame clones only, with some absent. This table has some 2.1 million clones, 85% to 95% appearing once.

The sequence was obtained from a man aged 18 to 29 in good health. Some clones in this sample may be carry-over from other donors' samples. What was sequenced was naive CD8+ T cells from PBMCs. The rearrangement links TRBV29-1 to TRBJ2-7; D may be TRBD1 or TRBD2 (5 bases each). The CDR3 loop is CSVLPGTTYEQYF. As DNA, the CDR3 is TGCAGCGTTCTTCCAGGGACCACCTACGAGCAGTACTTC.